The subject of this entry is one T cell receptor (beta chain). Profiled with immunoSEQ multiplex PCR; TCRdb holds only in-frame clones, not every one. Of 150,000 to 200,000 clones in the sample, roughly 77% were seen once. Which cohort a participant joined came from the clinical history participants gave. This specimen comes from a study of blood T cell repertoires in COVID-19. Germline V CDR1 and CDR2: SNHLY, FYNNEI. V gave up 6 bases and J gave up 1 base; unmatched junction bases: 13. The CDR3 is 18 amino acids. The sequencing sample was made of PBMCs or T cells enriched from blood (not recorded which). The chain joins TRBV2 to TRBJ2-3; 10 nucleotides line up with TRBD1. This TCR came from a woman aged 45-65 years with acute COVID-19. The CDR3 region is CASRGGLFGTGGTDTQYF. CDR3 nucleotides: TGTGCCAGCAGGGGAGGACTTTTCGGGACAGGGGGCACAGATACGCAGTATTTT.